This TCR beta chain is from a study of blood T cell repertoires in COVID-19. Study information: In each case, the material was cDNA or gDNA derived from T cells, B-cell-depleted T cells, or PBMCs.

Original methodology: Reference gene primer amplification in the assay estimated nucleated cell counts. Profiled with immunoSEQ multiplex PCR; TCRdb holds only in-frame clones, not every one. The V and J calls and clone size come from that table; D and trimming were worked out from the DNA. The data show nearly 110,000 clones, about 82% seen once. One Seattle source followed patients from active infection through their disease course. Trimming stripped 6 bases from V and 4 bases from J, with 9 bases between. The CDR3 has 12 residues. The germline V gene has CDR1 WSHSY and CDR2 SAAADI. The gene calls are TRBV10-2 and TRBJ1-2; D is uncertain. This sequence originates from a man older than 75 with COVID-19, enrolled during active disease. Input material: peripheral blood. This CDR3 reads CASRPGLYGYTF. The CDR3 DNA follows: TGCGCCAGCAGACCTGGACTCTATGGCTACACCTTC.